A selection of T cell receptor beta chains follows, all from one sample in a study of OX40 agonist ivuxolimab in advanced cancers. Repertoires were generated with immunoSEQ multiplex PCR, while TCRdb's copy carries only in-frame clones and drops some. The table has roughly 30,000 clones, 75% to 95% seen once. The input for sequencing was CD4+ or CD8+ T cells sorted from blood, taken in a trial of the OX40 agonist ivuxolimab. Receptor source: an adult with an advanced solid tumor such as melanoma, head and neck, liver or kidney cancer. Both conserved end residues are part of each CDR3. The order of the fields is clone size, V gene, J gene, D gene, CDR3 DNA, CDR3 protein. A D gene is named only where the DNA matches it firmly. Clone size, where shown, is once, few, many, or a class for clones that have expanded.

abundance: -; v_gene: TRBV29-1; j_gene: TRBJ1-2; d_gene: -; CDR3nt: TGCAGCGTTGTCCTTCAGGTGACCAATGGCTACACCTTC; CDR3aa: CSVVLQVTNGYTF
abundance: -; v_gene: TRBV4-1; j_gene: TRBJ2-7; d_gene: TRBD1; CDR3nt: TGCGCCAGCAGCCAAGATCCCTTGACAGGGCCCATAACGTACGAGCAGTACTTC; CDR3aa: CASSQDPLTGPITYEQYF
abundance: -; v_gene: TRBV7-6; j_gene: TRBJ2-3; d_gene: -; CDR3nt: TGTGCCAGCAGCCTTGGACACGATACGCAGTATTTT; CDR3aa: CASSLGHDTQYF
abundance: -; v_gene: TRBV11-2; j_gene: TRBJ2-7; d_gene: -; CDR3nt: TGTGCCAGCAGCTTAGGTGGTCTCCTATACGAGCAGTACTTC; CDR3aa: CASSLGGLLYEQYF
abundance: -; v_gene: TRBV7-2; j_gene: TRBJ1-4; d_gene: -; CDR3nt: TGTGCCAGCAGCTTATCTTACTTCTCAGCAACTAATGAAAAACTGTTTTTT; CDR3aa: CASSLSYFSATNEKLFF
abundance: few; v_gene: TRBV15; j_gene: TRBJ1-2; d_gene: TRBD1; CDR3nt: TGTGCCACCAGCAGGGGGACAGGGAGGAACTATGGCTACACCTTC; CDR3aa: CATSRGTGRNYGYTF
abundance: -; v_gene: TRBV25-1; j_gene: TRBJ2-1; d_gene: -; CDR3nt: TGTGCCAGCACCCTGAGAGTGGGCTCCTACAATGAGCAGTTCTTC; CDR3aa: CASTLRVGSYNEQFF
abundance: -; v_gene: TRBV7-9; j_gene: TRBJ2-1; d_gene: -; CDR3nt: TGTGCCAGCAGACCCAGAGATTTGTACAATGAGCAGTTCTTC; CDR3aa: CASRPRDLYNEQFF
abundance: -; v_gene: TRBV5-1; j_gene: TRBJ2-7; d_gene: -; CDR3nt: TGCGCCAGCAGCTTGGGATGGGGGGCATACGAGCAGTACTTC; CDR3aa: CASSLGWGAYEQYF
abundance: -; v_gene: TRBV7-8; j_gene: TRBJ1-2; d_gene: -; CDR3nt: TGTGCCAGCAGCTTAAAGAGGGAGTGGGGCTACACCTTC; CDR3aa: CASSLKREWGYTF
abundance: -; v_gene: TRBV7-7; j_gene: TRBJ1-1; d_gene: -; CDR3nt: TGTGCTAGCAGCTTTCTGTACACTGAAGCTTTCTTT; CDR3aa: CASSFLYTEAFF